The 12 T cell receptor beta chains listed next were all sequenced from one sample in a study of control samples from healthy donors and cancer patients. Measured with immunoSEQ multiplex PCR; TCRdb has only the in-frame clones, and not every one. The sample consists of some 79,000 clones, about 90% of them appearing once. The material sequenced was blood. Every receptor here comes from a woman in her fifties or sixties in good health.

This clone turned up a few times. The chain has TRBV5-1 and TRBJ1-1; D is undetermined. CDR1 and CDR2 (germline): SGHRS, YFSETQ. The V gene lost 0 bases and the J gene lost 3 bases, with 6 bases spanning the gap. This CDR3 comprises 13 residues. CDR3 loop: CASSLDYDTEAFF. Written as DNA, the CDR3 is TGCGCCAGCAGCTTGGATTATGACACTGAAGCTTTCTTT.

The chain links TRBV3-1 (or the pseudogene TRBV3-2) to TRBJ2-3, with a possible D match to TRBD2 (5 bases). CDR3 size: 16 residues. V was clipped by 2 bases and J by 1 base, with 13 bases between them. Looked up from germline, CDR1 is LGHDT and CDR2 is YNNKEL (reference sequence). The chain's CDR3 is CASSQLPGMGTDTQYF. Written as DNA, the CDR3 is TGTGCCAGCAGCCAACTTCCGGGAATGGGCACAGATACGCAGTATTTT.

V gene TRBV19 combines with J gene TRBJ2-3; the match to TRBD1 covers 9 bases. Trimming took 5 bases from V and 4 from J; bases not matched to a gene: 16. The CDR3 length is 18 residues. Germline loops: CDR1 LNHDA, CDR2 SQIVND (reference sequence). For the CDR3, the DNA is TGTGCCAGTAGTGCCGGGACAGGGATCGGCTTAGCGGCAGATACGCAGTATTTT. Amino acid sequence: CASSAGTGIGLAADTQYF.

The chain uses TRBV20-1 and TRBJ2-1; the match to TRBD2 covers 7 bases. The germline gives CDR1 DFQATT, CDR2 SNEGSKA (reference sequence). This CDR3 has 15 residues. With 3 bases clipped from V and 0 bases from J, the junction kept 5 bases outside the gene matches. The CDR3 nucleotides read TGCAGTGCTAGTAGCGGGTCCAGCTCCTACAATGAGCAGTTCTTC. Its protein product is CSASSGSSSYNEQFF.

The chain combines TRBV5-1 with TRBJ1-1; 8 nucleotides line up with TRBD1. J was trimmed by 7 bases and V by 2 bases; bases with no gene match: 10. This CDR3 spans 15 amino acids. Germline values: CDR1 SGHRS, CDR2 YFSETQ. CDR3 bases: TGCGCCAGCAGCTTCGCCGTGGGCGGACAGGGTGAAGCTTTCTTT. Its translation is CASSFAVGGQGEAFF.

The gene calls are TRBV7-3 and TRBJ2-1, with D possibly being TRBD2 (5 bases). Germline V lookup: CDR1 SGHTA, CDR2 FQGTGA. The V end was cut by 2 bases, the J end by 4 bases, with 12 bases between. The CDR3 loop spans 15 amino acids. Written as DNA, the CDR3 is TGTGCCAGCAGCTTAGTTAGCGCGATTTACAATGAGCAGTTCTTC. Translating gives CASSLVSAIYNEQFF.

The chain uses TRBV19 and TRBJ1-3, with 7 bases lining up with TRBD1. The CDR3 length is 16 residues. V lost 5 bases to trimming and J lost 0 bases; unmatched junction nucleotides: 7. Looked up from germline, CDR1 is LNHDA and CDR2 is SQIVND (reference sequence). Here the CDR3 DNA reads TGTGCCAGTAGTTTAACGGGACAGAACTCTGGAAACACCATATATTTT. Amino acid sequence: CASSLTGQNSGNTIYF.

J is TRBJ2-2 and V is TRBV5-1; 7 bases fit TRBD1. Germline loops: CDR1 SGHRS, CDR2 YFSETQ. The CDR3 spans 15 residues. Unmatched junction bases numbered 6, after V lost 0 bases and J lost 7 bases. The CDR3 sequence: CASSLVGPGGGELFF. As DNA, the CDR3 is TGCGCCAGCAGCTTGGTGGGACCAGGGGGCGGGGAGCTGTTTTTT.

This clone was seen just once. This sequence joins TRBV20-1 and TRBJ2-1; D ambiguous. Germline CDR1 DFQATT, CDR2 SNEGSKA (reference sequence). The CDR3 is 13 residues long. The DNA for the CDR3 is TGCAGCGTTAGTAGTCCCAATTACAATGAGCAGTTCTTC. Its protein is CSVSSPNYNEQFF.

This clone was recorded once. The chain recombines TRBV2 with TRBJ2-2; D may correspond to TRBD1 or TRBD2 (5 bases each). V was clipped by 9 bases and J by 7 bases, with 18 bases between them. Looked up from germline, CDR1 is SNHLY and CDR2 is FYNNEI. The CDR3 runs 14 residues. The CDR3, as DNA: TGTGCCAGTCTAACCGGGACCTCATTCGGGGAGCTGTTTTTT. This gives the protein CASLTGTSFGELFF.

The chain has TRBV25-1 and TRBJ2-1; 9 nucleotides agree with TRBD2. The CDR3 extends over 17 amino acids. Germline V CDR1 and CDR2: MGHDK, SYGVNS. The ends lost 2 bases at V and 2 bases at J; junction bases unmatched: 7. The CDR3 nucleotides read TGTGCCAGCAGTGAACCCCTCGGCGGGAGGGCCTACAATGAGCAGTTCTTC. Its translation is CASSEPLGGRAYNEQFF.

This chain joins TRBV18 and TRBJ1-4; 7 bases are shared with TRBD1. CDR1 and CDR2 (germline): KGHSH, LQKENI. There are 14 residues in the CDR3. Trimming took 5 bases from V and 0 from J; bases not matched to a gene: 0. The CDR3 spells CASSTGATNEKLFF. As DNA, the CDR3 is TGTGCCAGCTCAACAGGGGCAACTAATGAAAAACTGTTTTTT.